Presented here are 11 T cell receptor beta chains from one specimen sequenced in a study of technical replicates of blood from several donors. TCRdb's copy holds only in-frame clones and misses some; the assay was immunoSEQ multiplex PCR. Of about 70,000 clones in the sample, roughly 92% were seen once. Sample: T cells isolated from PBMCs. Every receptor here comes from a human donor in good health.

This clone has only one observation. V usage is TRBV7-3 and J usage is TRBJ1-1; 10 nucleotides agree with TRBD1. V shed 2 bases, J shed 5 bases, and the junction held 5 bases outside the gene matches. Germline CDR1 and CDR2: SGHTA and FQGTGA. This CDR3 comprises 15 residues. CDR3 amino acids: CASSLSTGGWTEAFF. CDR3 nucleotides: TGTGCCAGCAGCTTATCGACAGGGGGCTGGACTGAAGCTTTCTTT.

CDR3 in amino acids: CASSLGSYRGPTDTQYF. The CDR3 nucleotides read TGCGCCAGCAGCTTAGGTTCGTATAGGGGGCCCACAGATACGCAGTATTTT. The genes are TRBV5-1 and TRBJ2-3; 7 bases map to TRBD1. Per the germline V gene, CDR1 is SGHRS and CDR2 is YFSETQ. The CDR3 consists of 17 residues. V shed 2 bases and J 2 bases; nucleotides not matched to a gene: 11.

The gene calls are TRBV9 and TRBJ1-4, with 8 bases fitting TRBD1. Germline V lookup: CDR1 SGDLS, CDR2 YYNGEE. With V trimmed by 4 bases and J by 7 bases, 9 bases remained unmatched. This CDR3 has 15 residues. CDR3 DNA: TGTGCCAGCAGCCCCCGGACAGGGTCTCTTGAAAAACTGTTTTTT. This encodes CASSPRTGSLEKLFF.

V usage is TRBV5-1 and J usage is TRBJ2-3, with a weak D call TRBD1 (5 bases). V was pared by 6 bases and J by 2 bases, with 13 bases between. The germline V gene encodes CDR1 SGHRS and CDR2 YFSETQ. This CDR3 contains 14 residues. This chain's CDR3 is CASTNRQITDTQYF. The CDR3 DNA reads TGCGCCAGCACCAATCGACAGATCACAGATACGCAGTATTTT.

The V call is TRBV4-1, the J call TRBJ1-1; D might be TRBD1 (5 bases). Germline CDR1 MGHRA, CDR2 YSYEKL. This CDR3 is built from 16 residues. The germline V and J ends were trimmed by 4 bases and 2 bases, with 17 bases remaining between them. CDR3 bases: TGCGCCAGCAGCCGTAGTGACAGCCTAAGAAACACTGAAGCTTTCTTT. Translating it yields CASSRSDSLRNTEAFF.

The chain links TRBV28 to TRBJ2-7, with D uncertain. Per germline, CDR1 MDHEN and CDR2 SYDVKM. Between the trimmed V and J ends, which lost 2 bases and 0 bases, there was a span of 8 bases. The CDR3 has 14 amino acids. The CDR3 is CASSLERSSYEQYF. The CDR3 coding sequence is TGTGCCAGCAGTTTAGAGCGTTCCTCCTACGAGCAGTACTTC.

The chain uses TRBV10-2 and TRBJ1-1, with D possibly being TRBD1 (6 bases). CDR1 is WSHSY, CDR2 SAAADI, per germline. Trimming pared 5 bases from V and 9 bases from J, leaving 19 bases between. There are 14 residues in the CDR3. The CDR3 DNA is TGCGCCAGCAGTAGTTCGTATGGGACATTGAAAGCTTTCTTT. This sequence encodes CASSSSYGTLKAFF.

The chain combines TRBV15 with TRBJ2-1; D gene ambiguous. V lost 7 bases and J lost 0, with 7 bases in between. CDR3 length: 13 residues. From germline, CDR1 is LNHNV and CDR2 YYDKDF (reference sequence). The DNA for the CDR3 is TGTGCCACCACCATCCACTCCTACAATGAGCAGTTCTTC. Its protein is CATTIHSYNEQFF.

The chain has TRBV25-1 and TRBJ2-7, with 9 positions matching TRBD2. Germline assignment: CDR1 MGHDK and CDR2 SYGVNS. The CDR3 loop spans 14 amino acids. The J segment lost 0 bases and the V segment lost 6 bases, leaving 3 bases of the junction unmatched. CDR3 amino acids: CASRTSGTSYEQYF. The DNA of the CDR3 is TGTGCCAGCAGGACTAGCGGTACCTCCTACGAGCAGTACTTC.

The gene calls are TRBV7-9 and TRBJ2-3, with D possibly being TRBD1 (6 bases). The V end was cut by 11 bases, the J end by 3 bases, with 15 bases between. Germline V CDR1 and CDR2: SEHNR, FQNEAQ (reference sequence). CDR3 size: 13 residues. Here the CDR3 reads CAGTGTTTDTQYF. In DNA form, the CDR3 reads TGTGCCGGAACCGGGACAACAACAGATACGCAGTATTTT.

The CDR3 protein is CASSLEQGPLYGYTF. The DNA of the CDR3 is TGCGCCAGCAGCTTGGAACAGGGCCCGCTCTATGGCTACACCTTC. The chain recombines TRBV5-1 with TRBJ1-2; maybe TRBD1 (6 bases). Germline values: CDR1 SGHRS, CDR2 YFSETQ. The CDR3 spans 15 residues. Trimming took off 0 bases at V and 4 bases at J, with 13 bases between the two ends.